This T cell receptor (beta chain) was observed in a study of cytomegalovirus exposure and HLA in healthy donors. General study points: According to a later analysis, donors in an Asian-associated ancestry cluster reportedly had fewer N-insertions than the roughly 640-donor mean. Later analysis associated a missense DCLRE1C variant with TCR beta V- and J-gene trimming.

PCR used 60 Vbeta primers and 13 Jbeta primers. As handled by the study authors: Roughly 12 million of around 85 million unique TCR beta chains were shared, per a later count. Here immunoSEQ multiplex PCR was the method, and the copy in TCRdb shows in-frame clones only, minus some. V, J and clone size derive from that table, while D and trimming were established from the DNA sequence. Among about 160,000 clones listed, around 79% were seen once. Germline V CDR1 and CDR2: SGHDT, YYEEEE. V shed 5 bases and J 5 bases; nucleotides not matched to a gene: 8. The CDR3 spans 14 residues. A note on this clone: Its antigen is undetermined.

When sampled, the donors appeared nominally healthy, though they likely had unrecorded immune exposures. The chain employs TRBV5-6 and TRBJ2-5; the match to TRBD1 covers 8 bases. The sequenced sample was PBMCs. The sequence came from a male donor in good health and CMV-seropositive. The CDR3 loop reads CASSGTGLFETQYF. CDR3 DNA sequence: TGTGCCAGCAGTGGGACAGGCCTATTTGAGACCCAGTACTTC. Complete variable domain (other parts from reference TRBV5-6 and TRBJ2-5): DAGVTQSPTHLIKTRGQQVTLRCSPKSGHDTVSWYQQALGQGPQFIFQYYEEEERQRGNFPDRFSGHQFPNYSSELNVNALLLGDSALYLCASSGTGLFETQYFGPGTRLLVL.